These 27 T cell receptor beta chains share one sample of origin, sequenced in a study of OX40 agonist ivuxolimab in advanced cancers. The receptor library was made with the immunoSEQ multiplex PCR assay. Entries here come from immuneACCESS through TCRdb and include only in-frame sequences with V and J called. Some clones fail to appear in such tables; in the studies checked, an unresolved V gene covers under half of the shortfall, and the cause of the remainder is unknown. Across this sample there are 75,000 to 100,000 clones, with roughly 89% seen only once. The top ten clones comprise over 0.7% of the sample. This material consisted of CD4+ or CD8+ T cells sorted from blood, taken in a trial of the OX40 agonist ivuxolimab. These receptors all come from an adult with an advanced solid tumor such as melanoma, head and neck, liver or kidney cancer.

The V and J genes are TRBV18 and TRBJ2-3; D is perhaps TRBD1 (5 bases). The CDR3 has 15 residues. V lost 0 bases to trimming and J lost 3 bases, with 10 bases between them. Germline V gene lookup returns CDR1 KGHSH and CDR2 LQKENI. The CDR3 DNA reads TGTGCCAGCTCACCACCTCAGGGCGTGACAGATACGCAGTATTTT. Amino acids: CASSPPQGVTDTQYF.

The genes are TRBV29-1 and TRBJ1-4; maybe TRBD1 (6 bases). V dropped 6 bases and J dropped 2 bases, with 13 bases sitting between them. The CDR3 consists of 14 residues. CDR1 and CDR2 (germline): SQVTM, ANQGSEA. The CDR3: CSVRPGATNEKLFF. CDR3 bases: TGCAGCGTGCGACCAGGGGCTACTAATGAAAAACTGTTTTTT.

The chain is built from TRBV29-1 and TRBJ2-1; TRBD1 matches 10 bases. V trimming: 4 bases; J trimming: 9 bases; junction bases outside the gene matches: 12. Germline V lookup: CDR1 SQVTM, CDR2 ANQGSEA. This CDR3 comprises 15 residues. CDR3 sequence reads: CSVGRADRGKGEQFF. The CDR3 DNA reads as TGCAGCGTTGGAAGGGCGGACAGGGGGAAGGGTGAGCAGTTCTTC.

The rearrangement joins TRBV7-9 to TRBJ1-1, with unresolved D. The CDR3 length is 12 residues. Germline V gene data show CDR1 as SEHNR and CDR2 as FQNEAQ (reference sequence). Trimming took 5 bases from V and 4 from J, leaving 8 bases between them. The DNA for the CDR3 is TGTGCCAGCAGCCAAAGGATCACTGAAGCTTTCTTT. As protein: CASSQRITEAFF.

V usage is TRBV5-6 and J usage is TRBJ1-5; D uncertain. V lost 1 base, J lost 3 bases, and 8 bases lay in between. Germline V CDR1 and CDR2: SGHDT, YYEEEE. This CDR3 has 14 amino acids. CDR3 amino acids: CASSLSGDNQPQHF. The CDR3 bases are TGTGCCAGCAGCTTGTCCGGGGACAATCAGCCCCAGCATTTT.

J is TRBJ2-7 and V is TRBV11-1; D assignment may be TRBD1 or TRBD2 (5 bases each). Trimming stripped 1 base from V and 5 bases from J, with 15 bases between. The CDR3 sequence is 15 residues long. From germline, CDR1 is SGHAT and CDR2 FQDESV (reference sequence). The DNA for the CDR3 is TGTGCCAGCAGCTTAGAGGGACCTCCGGTCGACGAGCAGTACTTC. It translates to CASSLEGPPVDEQYF.

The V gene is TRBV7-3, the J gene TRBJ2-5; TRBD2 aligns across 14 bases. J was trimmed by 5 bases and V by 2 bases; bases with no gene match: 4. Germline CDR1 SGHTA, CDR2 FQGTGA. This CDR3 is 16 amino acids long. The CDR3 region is CASSLGLAGGWETQYF. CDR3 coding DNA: TGTGCCAGCAGCTTAGGACTAGCGGGAGGATGGGAGACCCAGTACTTC.

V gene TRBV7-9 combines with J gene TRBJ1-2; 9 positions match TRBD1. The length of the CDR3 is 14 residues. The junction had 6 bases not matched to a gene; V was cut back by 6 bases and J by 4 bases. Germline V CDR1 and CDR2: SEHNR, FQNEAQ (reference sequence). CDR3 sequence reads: CASRRTGDVYGYTF. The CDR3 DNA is TGTGCCAGCAGACGGACAGGGGATGTCTATGGCTACACCTTC.

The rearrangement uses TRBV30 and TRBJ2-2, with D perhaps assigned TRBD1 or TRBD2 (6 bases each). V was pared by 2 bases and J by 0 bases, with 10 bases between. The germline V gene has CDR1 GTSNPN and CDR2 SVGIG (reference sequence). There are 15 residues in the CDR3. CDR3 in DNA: TGTGCCTGGAGTTCGGGGGCGGCGAACACCGGGGAGCTGTTTTTT. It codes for CAWSSGAANTGELFF.

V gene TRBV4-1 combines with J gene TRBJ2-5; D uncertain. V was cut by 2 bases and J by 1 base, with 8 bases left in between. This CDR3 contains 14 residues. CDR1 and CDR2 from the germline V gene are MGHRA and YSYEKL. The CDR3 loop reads CASSQWSVQETQYF. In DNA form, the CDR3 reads TGCGCCAGCAGCCAATGGTCAGTCCAAGAGACCCAGTACTTC.

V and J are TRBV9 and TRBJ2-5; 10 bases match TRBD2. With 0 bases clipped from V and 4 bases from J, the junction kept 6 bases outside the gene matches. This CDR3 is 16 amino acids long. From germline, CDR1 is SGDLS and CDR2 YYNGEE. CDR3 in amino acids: CASSVEQAGGRETQYF. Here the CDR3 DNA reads TGTGCCAGCAGCGTAGAACAAGCGGGAGGGCGAGAGACCCAGTACTTC.

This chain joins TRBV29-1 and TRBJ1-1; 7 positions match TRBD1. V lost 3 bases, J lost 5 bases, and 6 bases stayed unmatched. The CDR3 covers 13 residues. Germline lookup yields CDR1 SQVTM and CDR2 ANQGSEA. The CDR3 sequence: CSVDYRGGTEAFF. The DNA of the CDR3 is TGCAGCGTTGACTACAGGGGAGGTACTGAAGCTTTCTTT.

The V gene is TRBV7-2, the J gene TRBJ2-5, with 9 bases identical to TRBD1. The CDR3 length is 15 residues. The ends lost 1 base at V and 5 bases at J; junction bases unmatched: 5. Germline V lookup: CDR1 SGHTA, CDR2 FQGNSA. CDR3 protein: CASSLGIQGAETQYF. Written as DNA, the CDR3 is TGTGCCAGCAGCTTAGGGATACAGGGGGCGGAGACCCAGTACTTC.

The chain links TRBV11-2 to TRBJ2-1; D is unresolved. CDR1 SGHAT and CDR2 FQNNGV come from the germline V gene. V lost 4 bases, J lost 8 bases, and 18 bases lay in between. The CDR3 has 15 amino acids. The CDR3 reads CASSSLRERRHEQFF. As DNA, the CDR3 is TGTGCCAGCAGCTCTCTTCGTGAAAGGCGGCATGAGCAGTTCTTC.

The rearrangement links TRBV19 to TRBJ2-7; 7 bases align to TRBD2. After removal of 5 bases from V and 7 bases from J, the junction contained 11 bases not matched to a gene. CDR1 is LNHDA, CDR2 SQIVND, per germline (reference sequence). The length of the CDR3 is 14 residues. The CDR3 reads CASSPRGGLREQYF. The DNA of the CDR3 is TGTGCCAGTAGTCCCCGCGGGGGATTGCGGGAGCAGTACTTC.

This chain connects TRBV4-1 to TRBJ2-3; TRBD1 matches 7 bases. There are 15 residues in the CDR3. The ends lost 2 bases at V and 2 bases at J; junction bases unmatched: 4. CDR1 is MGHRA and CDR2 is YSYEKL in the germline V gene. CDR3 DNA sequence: TGCGCCAGCAGCCAACCGACAGGGTACACAGATACGCAGTATTTT. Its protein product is CASSQPTGYTDTQYF.

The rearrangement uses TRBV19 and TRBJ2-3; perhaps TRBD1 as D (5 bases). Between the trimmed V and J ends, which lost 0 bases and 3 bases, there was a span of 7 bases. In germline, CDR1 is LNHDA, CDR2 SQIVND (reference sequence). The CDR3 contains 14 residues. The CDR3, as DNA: TGTGCCAGTAGTATAGATCAGGGTACAGATACGCAGTATTTT. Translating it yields CASSIDQGTDTQYF.

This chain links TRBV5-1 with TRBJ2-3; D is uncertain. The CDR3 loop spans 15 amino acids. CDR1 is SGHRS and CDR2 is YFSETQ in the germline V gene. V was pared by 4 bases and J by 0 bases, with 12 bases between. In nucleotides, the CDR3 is TGCGCCAGCAGCGAAGAGAATTATAGCACAGATACGCAGTATTTT. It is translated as CASSEENYSTDTQYF.

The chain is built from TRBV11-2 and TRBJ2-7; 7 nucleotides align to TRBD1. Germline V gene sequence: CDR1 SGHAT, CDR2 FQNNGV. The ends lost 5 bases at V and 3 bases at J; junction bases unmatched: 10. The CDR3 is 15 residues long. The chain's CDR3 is CASSRDGTAGYEQYF. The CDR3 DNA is TGTGCCAGCAGCCGCGACGGGACAGCCGGCTACGAGCAGTACTTC.

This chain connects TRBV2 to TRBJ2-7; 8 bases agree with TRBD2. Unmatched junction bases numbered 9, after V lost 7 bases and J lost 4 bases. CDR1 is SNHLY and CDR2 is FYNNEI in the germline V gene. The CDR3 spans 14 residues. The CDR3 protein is CASNPSGFKYEQYF. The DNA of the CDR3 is TGTGCCAGCAACCCTAGCGGGTTTAAATACGAGCAGTACTTC.

This CDR3 reads CAISESRQRTGGIYGYTF. The CDR3 DNA sequence: TGTGCCATCAGTGAGTCGAGACAAAGGACAGGGGGAATTTATGGCTACACCTTC. This chain uses TRBV10-3 with TRBJ1-2; 10 bases are a match to TRBD1. This CDR3 region has 18 residues. The germline V gene has CDR1 ENHRY and CDR2 SYGVKD. V lost 0 bases, J lost 5 bases, and 12 bases stayed unmatched.

The CDR3 DNA sequence: TGCGCCAGCAGCTTGGGTGCCTCGGTGGATACGCAGTATTTT. Translation gives CASSLGASVDTQYF. The chain uses TRBV5-1 and TRBJ2-3, with D unresolved. CDR1 SGHRS and CDR2 YFSETQ come from the germline V gene. The CDR3 extends over 14 amino acids. V dropped 0 bases and J dropped 6 bases, with 11 bases sitting between them.

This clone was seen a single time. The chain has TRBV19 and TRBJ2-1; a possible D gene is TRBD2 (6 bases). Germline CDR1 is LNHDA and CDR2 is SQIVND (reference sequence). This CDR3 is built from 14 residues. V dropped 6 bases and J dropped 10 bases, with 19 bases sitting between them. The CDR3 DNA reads TGTGCCAGTAGACGGAGGGTGGGACGCCTGGAGCAGTTCTTC. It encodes CASRRRVGRLEQFF.

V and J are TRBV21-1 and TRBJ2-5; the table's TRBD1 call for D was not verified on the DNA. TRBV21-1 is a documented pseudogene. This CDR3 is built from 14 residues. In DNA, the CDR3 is TGTGCCAGTATAACGACAGGGGGCGCGGAGACCCAGTACTTC. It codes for CASITTGGAETQYF.

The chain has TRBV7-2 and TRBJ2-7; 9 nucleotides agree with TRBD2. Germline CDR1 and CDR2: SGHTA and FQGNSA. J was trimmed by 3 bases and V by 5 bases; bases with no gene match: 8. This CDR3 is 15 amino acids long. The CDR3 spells CASSTGLAEYYEQYF. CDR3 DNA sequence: TGTGCCAGCAGCACGGGACTAGCAGAATACTACGAGCAGTACTTC.

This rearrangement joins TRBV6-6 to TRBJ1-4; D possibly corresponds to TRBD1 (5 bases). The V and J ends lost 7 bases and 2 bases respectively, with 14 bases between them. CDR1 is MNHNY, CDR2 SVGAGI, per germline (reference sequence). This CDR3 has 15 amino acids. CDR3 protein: CASTLRPGTNEKLFF. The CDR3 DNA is TGTGCCAGCACCCTAAGACCAGGGACTAATGAAAAACTGTTTTTT.

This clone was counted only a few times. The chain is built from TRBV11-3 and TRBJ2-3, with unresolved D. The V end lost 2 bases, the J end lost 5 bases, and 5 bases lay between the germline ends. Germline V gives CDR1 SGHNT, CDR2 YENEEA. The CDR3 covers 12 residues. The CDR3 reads CASSLHVDTQYF. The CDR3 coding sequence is TGTGCCAGCAGCTTACATGTAGATACGCAGTATTTT. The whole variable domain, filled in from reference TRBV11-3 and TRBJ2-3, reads EAGVVQSPRYKIIEKKQPVAFWCNPISGHNTLYWYLQNLGQGPELLIRYENEEAVDDSQLPKDRFSAERLKGVDSTLKIQPAELGDSAVYLCASSLHVDTQYFGPGTRLTVL.